Following are 25 T cell receptor beta chains from one sample sequenced in a study of cytomegalovirus exposure and HLA in healthy donors. 13 Jbeta primers and 60 Vbeta primers were used for the PCR. Assay: immunoSEQ multiplex PCR; the TCRdb copy retains only in-frame clones and omits some. The table lists about 150,000 clones, 84% of them singletons. The sample consisted of PBMCs. The receptors were sampled from a boy aged 2 to 10 in good health and CMV-seronegative.

This clone showed up just a few times. J is TRBJ2-7 and V is TRBV7-9, with D unclear. Trimming cost V 2 bases and J 4 bases, with 6 bases left between them. CDR3 length: 12 residues. Germline CDR1 reads SEHNR; CDR2 reads FQNEAQ (reference sequence). CDR3 amino acids: CASSLSVYEQYF. For the CDR3, the DNA is TGTGCCAGCAGCTTATCGGTATACGAGCAGTACTTC.

The V gene is TRBV6-4, the J gene TRBJ2-7, with TRBD1 matching 7 bases. Germline values: CDR1 MRHNA, CDR2 SNTAGT. The CDR3 covers 16 residues. The junction had 11 bases not matched to a gene; V was cut back by 6 bases and J by 0 bases. CDR3 bases: TGTGCCAGCAGGGAAGTGGTGTCAGGGGGCTCCTACGAGCAGTACTTC. Its translation is CASREVVSGGSYEQYF.

The V and J genes are TRBV6-1 and TRBJ2-1; TRBD1 matches 11 bases. CDR3 size: 15 residues. J gave up 8 bases and V 5 bases, and 8 bases lay outside the gene matches. The germline V gene encodes CDR1 MNHNS and CDR2 SASEGT. CDR3 DNA: TGTGCCAGCAGTCGCCCGGGACAGGGGGATCATGAGCAGTTCTTC. Its translation is CASSRPGQGDHEQFF.

The chain couples TRBV6-6 to TRBJ2-7; unclear D gene. Deletions cut 2 bases from V and 2 bases from J, with 10 bases between. This CDR3 spans 14 amino acids. CDR1 is MNHNY and CDR2 is SVGAGI in the germline V gene (reference sequence). CDR3 sequence: CASSYEVQPYEQYF. CDR3 coding DNA: TGTGCCAGCAGTTACGAGGTCCAGCCCTACGAGCAGTACTTC.

The V call is TRBV30, the J call TRBJ2-1; TRBD2 agrees at 7 bases. The ends lost 8 bases at V and 2 bases at J; junction bases unmatched: 12. This CDR3 is built from 15 residues. Germline V lookup: CDR1 GTSNPN, CDR2 SVGIG (reference sequence). This CDR3 reads CAGQPTSVTYNEQFF. The DNA of the CDR3 is TGTGCCGGACAACCTACTAGCGTAACCTACAATGAGCAGTTCTTC.

CDR3: CASSLNSGRSYEQYF. The CDR3 nucleotides read TGTGCCAGCAGCTTAAACAGCGGGAGGTCCTACGAGCAGTACTTC. The chain recombines TRBV7-3 with TRBJ2-7; 9 bases match TRBD2. J was trimmed by 1 base and V by 1 base; bases with no gene match: 2. Germline values: CDR1 SGHTA, CDR2 FQGTGA. The CDR3 contains 15 residues.

The gene calls are TRBV7-9 and TRBJ2-7; 7 nucleotides align to TRBD1. Per the germline V gene, CDR1 is SEHNR and CDR2 is FQNEAQ (reference sequence). CDR3 length equals 14 residues. V gave up 5 bases and J gave up 3 bases; unmatched junction bases: 7. The CDR3 DNA is TGTGCCAGCAGCACAAAACGACAGGGCTACGAGCAGTACTTC. Amino acids: CASSTKRQGYEQYF.

This clone was found a few times. The J gene is TRBJ2-7, the V gene TRBV6-6; 10 bases are shared with TRBD2. The V and J ends lost 2 bases and 3 bases, in that order; junction bases with no gene match: 4. This CDR3 has 15 amino acids. Germline CDR1 is MNHNY and CDR2 is SVGAGI (reference sequence). The CDR3 sequence is CASSYTPSGSYEQYF. The CDR3 DNA reads TGTGCCAGCAGTTACACTCCTAGCGGGAGCTACGAGCAGTACTTC.

The J gene is TRBJ1-1, the V gene TRBV20-1; D gene unclear. This CDR3 is 11 amino acids long. V was pared by 6 bases and J by 2 bases, with 7 bases between. CDR1 and CDR2 (germline): DFQATT, SNEGSKA (reference sequence). DNA for the CDR3: TGCAGTGCCCCCCTAAACACTGAAGCTTTCTTT. This encodes CSAPLNTEAFF.

DNA of the CDR3: TGTGCCTGGAGCGCCGACAGGTTCACCTCCTACGAGCAGTACTTC. This codes for CAWSADRFTSYEQYF. The V and J genes are TRBV30 and TRBJ2-7, with D perhaps TRBD1 (6 bases). Germline loops: CDR1 GTSNPN, CDR2 SVGIG (reference sequence). This CDR3 is built from 15 residues. The V and J ends lost 3 bases and 0 bases respectively, with 15 bases between them.

The chain uses TRBV9 and TRBJ1-2, with 7 positions matching TRBD1. V lost 0 bases and J lost 8; bases outside the gene matches: 7. The germline CDR1 and CDR2 sequences are SGDLS and YYNGEE. This CDR3 region has 14 residues. The CDR3 here is CASSVAFRGQGYTF. The CDR3 DNA follows: TGTGCCAGCAGCGTAGCTTTTAGGGGGCAAGGCTACACCTTC.

Note on this clone: The junction and the germline gene differ at one end; a read error may be behind it. CDR3 loop: CASSLYKTGNAEAFF. The CDR3 DNA reads TGTGCCAGCAGTTTATACAAGACAGGGAACGCTGAAGCTTTCTTT. The rearrangement joins TRBV27 to TRBJ1-1, with 7 bases matching TRBD1. The CDR3 has 15 residues. In germline, CDR1 is MNHEY, CDR2 SMNVEV (reference sequence).

The chain has TRBV20-1 and TRBJ2-5; D unclear. This CDR3 spans 11 amino acids. V was pared by 6 bases and J by 4 bases, with 9 bases between. Germline CDR1 is DFQATT and CDR2 is SNEGSKA (reference sequence). CDR3 sequence (DNA): TGCAGTGCGGAGCACCGAGAGACCCAGTACTTC. It encodes CSAEHRETQYF.

The chain recombines TRBV7-8 with TRBJ2-2; D might be TRBD1 (6 bases). In germline, CDR1 is SGHVS, CDR2 FQNEAQ. Trimming left V 2 bases short and J 0 bases short, with 13 bases between. The CDR3 is 17 amino acids. CDR3: CASSLLRGGTNTGELFF. The CDR3 DNA follows: TGTGCCAGCAGCTTACTCCGTGGGGGCACGAACACCGGGGAGCTGTTTTTT.

The chain has TRBV2 and TRBJ1-4; D is unresolved. Trimming removed 2 bases from V and 8 bases from J, with 9 bases in between. The CDR3 extends over 13 amino acids. Germline V gene sequence: CDR1 SNHLY, CDR2 FYNNEI. Here the CDR3 DNA reads TGTGCCAGCAGTGAACAGGTTTGGGAAAAACTGTTTTTT. Translation gives CASSEQVWEKLFF.

The J gene is TRBJ1-1, the V gene TRBV27, with D perhaps TRBD1 (6 bases). The CDR3 contains 15 residues. Germline-derived CDR1 and CDR2 are MNHEY and SMNVEV (reference sequence). The V end lost 5 bases, the J end lost 2 bases, and 15 bases lay between the germline ends. In DNA, the CDR3 is TGTGCCAGCAGTCCCATAAGGACAGTCAACACTGAAGCTTTCTTT. This sequence encodes CASSPIRTVNTEAFF.

This chain connects TRBV6-6 to TRBJ1-2, with D maybe TRBD1 (5 bases). V was clipped by 8 bases and J by 10 bases, with 17 bases between them. CDR1 is MNHNY, CDR2 SVGAGI, per germline (reference sequence). The CDR3 contains 12 residues. The CDR3 sequence: CASGSGIRVYTF. CDR3 DNA: TGTGCCAGCGGGTCAGGGATTCGTGTCTACACCTTC.

The chain combines TRBV9 with TRBJ2-2; D is perhaps TRBD1 (5 bases). This CDR3 contains 14 residues. Between the trimmed V and J ends, which lost 0 bases and 4 bases, there was a span of 7 bases. Germline V lookup: CDR1 SGDLS, CDR2 YYNGEE. CDR3 residues: CASSVAQGTGELFF. The CDR3 DNA reads TGTGCCAGCAGCGTAGCCCAGGGCACCGGGGAGCTGTTTTTT.

The rearrangement uses TRBV6-1 and TRBJ2-2, with D perhaps TRBD1 (5 bases). Germline-derived CDR1 and CDR2 are MNHNS and SASEGT. The CDR3 loop spans 14 amino acids. Trimming removed 2 bases at V and 4 bases at J, with 8 bases between. The DNA for the CDR3 is TGTGCCAGCAGTGAACTAGGGGTCACCGGGGAGCTGTTTTTT. It is translated as CASSELGVTGELFF.

The chain couples TRBV5-4 to TRBJ2-7; D is ambiguous. The V end lost 2 bases, the J end lost 4 bases, and 10 bases lay between the germline ends. Germline-derived CDR1 and CDR2 are SGHNT and YYREEE (reference sequence). The CDR3 totals 13 residues. CDR3 sequence (DNA): TGTGCCAGCAGCTTCGGCGGAGATTACGAGCAGTACTTC. Protein sequence: CASSFGGDYEQYF.

The J gene is TRBJ1-5, the V gene TRBV7-2, with D perhaps TRBD1 (5 bases). The germline gives CDR1 SGHTA, CDR2 FQGNSA. The CDR3 loop spans 13 amino acids. Trimming took off 5 bases at V and 4 bases at J, with 9 bases between the two ends. The CDR3 coding sequence is TGTGCCAGCAGCGTGCGGGGGAATCAGCCCCAGCATTTT. As protein: CASSVRGNQPQHF.

The chain is built from TRBV4-3 and TRBJ2-5; D is unresolved. Trimming removed 0 bases at V and 2 bases at J, with 13 bases between. Looked up from germline, CDR1 is LGHNA and CDR2 is YSLEER. The CDR3 has 16 amino acids. CDR3 loop: CASSQDFQSVQETQYF. The DNA of the CDR3 is TGCGCCAGCAGCCAAGATTTCCAGTCAGTTCAAGAGACCCAGTACTTC.

V usage is TRBV2 and J usage is TRBJ2-7, with D perhaps matching TRBD1 (6 bases). The V gene lost 0 bases and the J gene lost 4 bases, with 16 bases spanning the gap. CDR1 is SNHLY, CDR2 FYNNEI, per germline. CDR3 length: 16 residues. CDR3 in amino acids: CASSEASAVQGYEQYF. The CDR3 coding sequence is TGTGCCAGCAGTGAAGCGAGCGCGGTCCAGGGGTACGAGCAGTACTTC.

This chain uses TRBV7-2 with TRBJ2-1; TRBD2 matches at 9 bases. V lost 5 bases to trimming and J lost 8 bases; unmatched junction nucleotides: 10. CDR3 size: 15 residues. Per the germline V gene, CDR1 is SGHTA and CDR2 is FQGNSA. The CDR3 sequence is CASSIRGLAFDEQFF. The CDR3, as DNA: TGTGCCAGCAGCATACGGGGACTAGCCTTCGATGAGCAGTTCTTC.

The sample holds one count of this clone. CDR3 in DNA: TGTGCCAGCAGCCTGGTCGCGGGTTCCTACGAGCAGTACTTC. Amino acids: CASSLVAGSYEQYF. The V and J genes are TRBV28 and TRBJ2-7, with D possibly being TRBD2 (5 bases). The ends were cut back, 6 bases at V and 1 base at J, with 13 bases in the middle. The CDR3 is 14 residues long. The V gene's germline CDR1 is MDHEN and CDR2 SYDVKM.